The 13 T cell receptor beta chains reported below all come from one sample, sequenced in a study of post-analysis software for immune sequencing data. Study-level points and caveats: TRBV5-6, TRBV5-1 and TRBV20-1 were among a few TRBV segments more frequent in patients than controls.

The library was made from cDNA and included unique molecular identifiers. TCRdb re-derived calls from the PCR reads in MiXCR, one entry per CDR3 protein. Here the sample spans hundreds of thousands of distinct CDR3 sequences, roughly 27% being singletons. Their antigens remain unidentified. The specimen sequenced was blood. These receptors were taken from a girl aged 5-17 years with multiple sclerosis.

The chain is built from TRBV6-5 and TRBJ1-2; D is possibly TRBD1 (6 bases). The CDR3 loop spans 13 amino acids. Trimming cost V 9 bases and J 8 bases, with 19 bases left between them. Germline CDR1 reads MNHEY; CDR2 reads SVGAGI. The CDR3 sequence: CARLQGRGQGYTF. CDR3 DNA: TGTGCCAGACTTCAGGGTCGGGGACAAGGCTACACCTTC.

The rearrangement uses TRBV7-9 and TRBJ2-4; D may match TRBD1 or TRBD2 (5 bases each). Germline V gene lookup returns CDR1 SEHNR and CDR2 FQNEAQ (reference sequence). The CDR3 runs 17 residues. Trimming pared 5 bases from V and 7 bases from J, leaving 24 bases between. The CDR3 nucleotides are TGTGCCAGCAGCCCCCCCACCACAGGAGGCGACAACAACATTCAGTACTTC. This translates into CASSPPTTGGDNNIQYF.

This clonotype was counted only a few times. The V call is TRBV20-1, the J call TRBJ1-1; weak D call: TRBD1 (5 bases). The germline V gene has CDR1 DFQATT and CDR2 SNEGSKA (reference sequence). V was pared by 6 bases and J by 5 bases, with 16 bases between. The CDR3 extends over 13 amino acids. DNA of the CDR3: TGCAGTGCCCAAGTCAGGGACCGGACTGAAGCTTTCTTT. It translates to CSAQVRDRTEAFF.

This clonotype was seen more than once but under ten times. V and J are TRBV6-5 and TRBJ2-2; the D call may be TRBD1 or TRBD2 (6 bases each). The ends were cut back, 5 bases at V and 5 bases at J, with 12 bases in the middle. Germline V gene lookup returns CDR1 MNHEY and CDR2 SVGAGI. This CDR3 comprises 14 residues. For the CDR3, the DNA is TGTGCCAGCAGTCCCGAAGGGGGGACCGGGGAGCTGTTTTTT. This translates into CASSPEGGTGELFF.

This chain uses TRBV5-4 with TRBJ2-7, with D maybe TRBD1 (5 bases). The J call is doubtful: the DNA matches TRBJ2-4 better. Germline lookup yields CDR1 SGHNT and CDR2 YYREEE (reference sequence). There are 15 residues in the CDR3. CDR3 bases: TGTGCCAGCAGCTTGGCAGGGTACGGCAAAAACATTCAGTACTTC. Its translation is CASSLAGYGKNIQYF.

The genes are TRBV20-1 and TRBJ2-4; D call uncertain. Germline-derived CDR1 and CDR2 are DFQATT and SNEGSKA (reference sequence). V lost 8 bases to trimming and J lost 0 bases, with 8 bases between them. The CDR3 sequence is 12 residues long. CDR3 loop: CSSDLAKNIQYF. The CDR3 DNA sequence: TGCAGTTCGGATCTAGCCAAAAACATTCAGTACTTC.

J is TRBJ2-3 and V is TRBV29-1; 7 bases align to TRBD1. V dropped 7 bases and J dropped 6; count of bases not matched to a gene: 10. Germline V gene sequence: CDR1 SQVTM, CDR2 ANQGSEA. The CDR3 runs 13 residues. The chain's CDR3 is CSAYEGAGDTQYF. CDR3 sequence (DNA): TGCAGCGCCTACGAGGGGGCAGGGGATACGCAGTATTTT.

The chain joins TRBV24-1 to TRBJ2-5, with D maybe TRBD2 (6 bases). Trimming removed 3 bases at V and 9 bases at J, with 13 bases between. CDR3 length: 13 amino acids. From germline, CDR1 is KGHDR and CDR2 SFDVKD. For the CDR3, the DNA is TGTGCCACCAGTGATCCGGACTACCAGGCCCAGTACTTC. Its protein is CATSDPDYQAQYF.

About this clonotype itself: The junction departs from the called germline gene at one end, perhaps through a read error. This rearrangement joins TRBV10-3 to TRBJ1-1; D perhaps matches TRBD1 (6 bases). The CDR3 sequence is 16 residues long. CDR1 and CDR2 from the germline V gene are ENHRY and SYGVKD. The CDR3 spells CAIIETPGHPNTEAFF. The DNA for the CDR3 is TGTGCCATCATTGAGACCCCGGGACATCCAAACACTGAAGCTTTCTTT.

This clonotype was seen once. J is TRBJ2-2 and V is TRBV20-1, with 11 positions matching TRBD2. The ends lost 3 bases at V and 4 bases at J; junction bases unmatched: 7. The V gene's germline CDR1 is DFQATT and CDR2 SNEGSKA (reference sequence). CDR3 size: 16 residues. This CDR3 is CSASLAGGRRTGELFF. In DNA form, the CDR3 reads TGCAGTGCTAGCCTAGCGGGGGGCCGTCGCACCGGGGAGCTGTTTTTT.

In this sample, this clonotype turned up many times. The CDR3 loop reads CSVEEVGGRAFYNEQFF. The DNA for the CDR3 is TGCAGCGTTGAAGAAGTGGGGGGGAGGGCATTTTACAATGAGCAGTTCTTC. This sequence joins TRBV29-1 and TRBJ2-1, with TRBD2 matching 7 bases. Germline loops: CDR1 SQVTM, CDR2 ANQGSEA. The CDR3 runs 17 residues. Unmatched junction bases numbered 12, after V lost 0 bases and J lost 4 bases.

This chain links TRBV7-9 with TRBJ1-1; D call uncertain. The CDR3 spans 14 residues. The V gene lost 8 bases and the J gene lost 1 base, with 14 bases spanning the gap. CDR1 and CDR2 (germline): SEHNR, FQNEAQ (reference sequence). The CDR3 sequence: CASQPPRPNTEAFF. The DNA for the CDR3 is TGTGCCAGCCAACCGCCGCGGCCGAACACTGAAGCTTTCTTT. Looking up the rest from reference TRBV7-9 and TRBJ1-1 gives the full variable domain: DTGVSQNPRHKITKRGQNVTFRCDPISEHNRLYWYRQTLGQGPEFLTYFQNEAQLEKSRLLSDRFSAERPKGSFSTLEIQRTEQGDSAMYLCASQPPRPNTEAFFGQGTRLTVV.

The CDR3 is CASSRQNQETQYF. CDR3 nucleotide sequence: TGTGCCAGCAGTCGACAGAACCAAGAGACCCAGTACTTC. The chain couples TRBV12-3 or TRBV12-4 to TRBJ2-5, with D possibly TRBD1 on 5 matching bases. The CDR3 spans 13 residues. Trimming left V 5 bases short and J 0 bases short, with 7 bases between.